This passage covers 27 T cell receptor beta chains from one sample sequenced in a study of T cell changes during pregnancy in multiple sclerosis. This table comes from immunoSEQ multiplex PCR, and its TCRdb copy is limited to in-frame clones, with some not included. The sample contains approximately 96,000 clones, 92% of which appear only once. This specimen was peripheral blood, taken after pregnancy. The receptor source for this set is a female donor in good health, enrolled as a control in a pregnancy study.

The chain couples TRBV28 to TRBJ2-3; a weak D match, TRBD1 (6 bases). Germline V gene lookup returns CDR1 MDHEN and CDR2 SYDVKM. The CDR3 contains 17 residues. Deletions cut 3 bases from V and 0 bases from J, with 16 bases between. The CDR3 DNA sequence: TGTGCCAGCAGTTTTACCCTGGGACACCGGAGCACAGATACGCAGTATTTT. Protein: CASSFTLGHRSTDTQYF.

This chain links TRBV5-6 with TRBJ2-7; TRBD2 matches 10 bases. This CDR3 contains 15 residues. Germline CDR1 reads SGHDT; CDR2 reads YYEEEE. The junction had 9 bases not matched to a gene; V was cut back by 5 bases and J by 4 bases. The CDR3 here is CASSRRTSGRYEQYF. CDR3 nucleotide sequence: TGTGCCAGCAGTCGAAGGACTAGCGGACGTTACGAGCAGTACTTC.

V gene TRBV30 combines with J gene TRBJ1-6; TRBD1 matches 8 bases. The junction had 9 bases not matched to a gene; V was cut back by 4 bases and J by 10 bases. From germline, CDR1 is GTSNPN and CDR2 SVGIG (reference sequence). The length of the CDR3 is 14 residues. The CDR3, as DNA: TGTGCCTGGAACGCAGGGGGCCATCGATCACCCCTCCACTTT. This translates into CAWNAGGHRSPLHF.

The CDR3 coding sequence is TGTGCCAGCAGCTTGGTATTTACAGATACGCAGTATTTT. Translating gives CASSLVFTDTQYF. The gene calls are TRBV5-4 and TRBJ2-3; no clear D. V lost 0 bases and J 3 bases, leaving 5 bases between the germline ends. CDR3 length: 13 amino acids. The germline gives CDR1 SGHNT, CDR2 YYREEE (reference sequence). Using reference TRBV5-4 and TRBJ2-3 for the parts outside the CDR3, the full variable domain is ETGVTQSPTHLIKTRGQQVTLRCSSQSGHNTVSWYQQALGQGPQFIFQYYREEENGRGNFPPRFSGLQFPNYSSELNVNALELDDSALYLCASSLVFTDTQYFGPGTRLTVL.

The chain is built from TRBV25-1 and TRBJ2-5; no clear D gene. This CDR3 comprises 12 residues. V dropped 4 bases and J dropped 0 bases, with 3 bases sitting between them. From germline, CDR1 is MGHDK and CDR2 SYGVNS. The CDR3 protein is CASSAYQETQYF. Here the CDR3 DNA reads TGTGCCAGCAGTGCGTACCAAGAGACCCAGTACTTC.

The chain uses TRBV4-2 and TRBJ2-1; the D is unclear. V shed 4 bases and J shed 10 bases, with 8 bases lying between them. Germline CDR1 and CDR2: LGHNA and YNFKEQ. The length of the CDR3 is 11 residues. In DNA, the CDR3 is TGTGCCAGCAGCCGCGCCAGGGAGCAGTTCTTC. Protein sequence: CASSRAREQFF.

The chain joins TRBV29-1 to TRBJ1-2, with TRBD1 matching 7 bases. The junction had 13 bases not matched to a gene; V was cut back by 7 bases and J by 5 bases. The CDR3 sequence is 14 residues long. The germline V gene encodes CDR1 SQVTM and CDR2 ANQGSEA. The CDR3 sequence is CSAGGGQPTYGYTF. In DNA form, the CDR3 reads TGCAGCGCGGGGGGGGGACAGCCGACTTATGGCTACACCTTC.

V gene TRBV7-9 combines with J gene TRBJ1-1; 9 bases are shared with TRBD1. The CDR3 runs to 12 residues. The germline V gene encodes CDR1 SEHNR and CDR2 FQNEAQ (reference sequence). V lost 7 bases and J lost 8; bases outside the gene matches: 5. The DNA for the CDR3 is TGTGCCAGCATGCTAGGGACAGGGGAAGCTTTCTTT. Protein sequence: CASMLGTGEAFF.

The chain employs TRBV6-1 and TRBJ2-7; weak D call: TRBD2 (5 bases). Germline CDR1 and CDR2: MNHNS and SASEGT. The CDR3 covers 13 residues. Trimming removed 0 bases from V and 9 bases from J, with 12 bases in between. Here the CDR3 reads CASSEATPAGQYF. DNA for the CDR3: TGTGCCAGCAGTGAAGCGACCCCGGCGGGGCAGTACTTC.

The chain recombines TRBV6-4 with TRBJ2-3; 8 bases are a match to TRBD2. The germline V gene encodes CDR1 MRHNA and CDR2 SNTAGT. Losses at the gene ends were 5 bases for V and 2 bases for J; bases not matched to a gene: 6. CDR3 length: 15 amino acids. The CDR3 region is CASSPSGGNTDTQYF. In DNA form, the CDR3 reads TGTGCCAGCAGTCCTTCGGGGGGGAACACAGATACGCAGTATTTT.

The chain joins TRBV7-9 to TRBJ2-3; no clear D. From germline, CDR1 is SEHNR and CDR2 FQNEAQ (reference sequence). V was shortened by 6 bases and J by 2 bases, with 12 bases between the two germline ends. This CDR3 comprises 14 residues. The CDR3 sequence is CASSYEANTDTQYF. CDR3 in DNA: TGTGCCAGCAGTTACGAGGCTAACACAGATACGCAGTATTTT.

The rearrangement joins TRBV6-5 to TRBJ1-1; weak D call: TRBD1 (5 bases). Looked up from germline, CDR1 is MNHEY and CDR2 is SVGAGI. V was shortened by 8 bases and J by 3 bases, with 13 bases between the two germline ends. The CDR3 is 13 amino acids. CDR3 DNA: TGTGCCAGCCAGGGTCGGTGGGACACTGAAGCTTTCTTT. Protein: CASQGRWDTEAFF.

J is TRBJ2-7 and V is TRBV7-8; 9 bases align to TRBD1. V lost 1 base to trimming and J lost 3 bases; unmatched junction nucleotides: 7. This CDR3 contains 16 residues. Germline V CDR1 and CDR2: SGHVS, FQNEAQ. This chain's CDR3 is CASSLGNPGQGYEQYF. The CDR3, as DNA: TGTGCCAGCAGCTTAGGGAATCCGGGACAGGGCTACGAGCAGTACTTC.

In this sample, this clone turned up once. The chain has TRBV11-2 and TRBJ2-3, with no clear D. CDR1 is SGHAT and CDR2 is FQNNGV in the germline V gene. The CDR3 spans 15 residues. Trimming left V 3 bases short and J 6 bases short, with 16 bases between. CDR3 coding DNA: TGTGCCAGCAGCTTGTATATAGCCGGTGGTGATACGCAGTATTTT. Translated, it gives CASSLYIAGGDTQYF.

CDR3 sequence: CASSLTRDRNTIYF. The DNA for the CDR3 is TGTGCCAGCAGTTTAACCCGAGATAGAAACACCATATATTTT. This chain joins TRBV28 and TRBJ1-3; D unclear. CDR1 is MDHEN, CDR2 SYDVKM, per germline. This CDR3 has 14 amino acids. Trimming removed 2 bases at V and 5 bases at J, with 10 bases between.

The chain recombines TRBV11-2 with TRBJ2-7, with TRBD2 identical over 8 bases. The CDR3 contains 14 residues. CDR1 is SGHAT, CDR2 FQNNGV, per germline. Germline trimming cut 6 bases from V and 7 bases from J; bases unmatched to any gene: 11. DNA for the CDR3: TGTGCCAGCAGTTCCAACGGGGGGGGTATAGAGCAGTACTTC. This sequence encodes CASSSNGGGIEQYF. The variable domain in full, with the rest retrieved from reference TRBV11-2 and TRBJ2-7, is EAGVAQSPRYKIIEKRQSVAFWCNPISGHATLYWYQQILGQGPKLLIQFQNNGVVDDSQLPKDRFSAERLKGVDSTLKIQPAKLEDSAVYLCASSSNGGGIEQYFGPGTRLTVT.

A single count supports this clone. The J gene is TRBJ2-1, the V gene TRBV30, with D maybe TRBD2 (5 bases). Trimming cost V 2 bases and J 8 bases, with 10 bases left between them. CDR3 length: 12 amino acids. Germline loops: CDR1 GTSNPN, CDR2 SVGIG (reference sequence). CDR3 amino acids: CAWSTAGYEQFF. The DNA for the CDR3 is TGTGCCTGGAGTACCGCGGGTTATGAGCAGTTCTTC.

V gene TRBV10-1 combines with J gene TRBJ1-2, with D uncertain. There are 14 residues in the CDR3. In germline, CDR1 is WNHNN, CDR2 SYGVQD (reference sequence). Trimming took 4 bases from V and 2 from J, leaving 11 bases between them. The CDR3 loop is CASSAPTQNYGYTF. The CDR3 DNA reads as TGCGCCAGCAGTGCTCCGACACAGAACTATGGCTACACCTTC.

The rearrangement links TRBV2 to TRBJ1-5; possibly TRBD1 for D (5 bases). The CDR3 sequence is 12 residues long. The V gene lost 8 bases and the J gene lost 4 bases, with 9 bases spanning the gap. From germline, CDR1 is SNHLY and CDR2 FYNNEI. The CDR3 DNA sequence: TGTGCCAGCCATGGGGGGAATCAGCCCCAGCATTTT. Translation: CASHGGNQPQHF.

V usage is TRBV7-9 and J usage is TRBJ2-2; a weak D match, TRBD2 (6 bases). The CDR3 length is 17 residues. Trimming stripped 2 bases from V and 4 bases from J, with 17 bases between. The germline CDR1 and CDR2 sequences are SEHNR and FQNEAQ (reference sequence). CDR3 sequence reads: CASSLPDGGRVTGELFF. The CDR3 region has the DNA TGTGCCAGCAGCTTACCCGACGGGGGTAGGGTCACCGGGGAGCTGTTTTTT.

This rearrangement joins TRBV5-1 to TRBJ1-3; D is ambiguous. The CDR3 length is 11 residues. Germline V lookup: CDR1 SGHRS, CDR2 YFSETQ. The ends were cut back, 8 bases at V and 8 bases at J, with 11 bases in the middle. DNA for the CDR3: TGCGCCAGGAATAGAGGAGACACCATATATTTT. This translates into CARNRGDTIYF.

CDR3 residues: CASSLWGGEQFF. The CDR3 DNA sequence: TGTGCCAGCAGTTTATGGGGGGGAGAGCAGTTCTTC. This chain joins TRBV28 and TRBJ2-1; the D gene is possibly TRBD2 (6 bases). There are 12 residues in the CDR3. V was cut by 0 bases and J by 10 bases, with 7 bases left in between. The germline V gene encodes CDR1 MDHEN and CDR2 SYDVKM.

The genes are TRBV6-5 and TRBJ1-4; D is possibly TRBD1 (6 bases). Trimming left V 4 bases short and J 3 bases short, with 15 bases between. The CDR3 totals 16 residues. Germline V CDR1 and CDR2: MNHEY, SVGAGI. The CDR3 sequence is CASSSRVTGSNEKLFF. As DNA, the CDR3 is TGTGCCAGCAGTTCGAGGGTTACAGGGTCTAATGAAAAACTGTTTTTT.

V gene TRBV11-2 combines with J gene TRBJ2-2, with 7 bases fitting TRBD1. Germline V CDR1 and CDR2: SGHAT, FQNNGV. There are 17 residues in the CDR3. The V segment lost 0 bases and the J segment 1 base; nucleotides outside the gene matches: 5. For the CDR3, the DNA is TGTGCCAGCAGCTTAGAGGATGGGACAGTGAACACCGGGGAGCTGTTTTTT. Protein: CASSLEDGTVNTGELFF.

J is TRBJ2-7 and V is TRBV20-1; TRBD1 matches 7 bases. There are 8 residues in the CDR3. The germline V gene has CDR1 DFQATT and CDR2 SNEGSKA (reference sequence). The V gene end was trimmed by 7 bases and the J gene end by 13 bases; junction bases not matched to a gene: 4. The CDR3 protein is CSVGDSYF. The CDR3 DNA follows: TGCAGTGTAGGGGACAGCTACTTC.

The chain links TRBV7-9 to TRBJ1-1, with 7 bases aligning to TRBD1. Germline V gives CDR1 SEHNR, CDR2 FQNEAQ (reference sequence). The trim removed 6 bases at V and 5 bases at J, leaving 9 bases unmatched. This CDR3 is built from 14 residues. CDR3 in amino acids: CASRKGTDPTEAFF. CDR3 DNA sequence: TGTGCCAGCAGAAAGGGGACAGACCCTACTGAAGCTTTCTTT.

The CDR3 nucleotides read TGTGCCAGCGCGGGACAGGGCGGTGAAAAACTGTTTTTT. Its translation is CASAGQGGEKLFF. V and J are TRBV7-9 and TRBJ1-4; 9 bases map to TRBD1. The CDR3 is made up of 13 amino acids. Germline V CDR1 and CDR2: SEHNR, FQNEAQ (reference sequence). V was pared by 8 bases and J by 7 bases, with 5 bases of the junction left unmatched.